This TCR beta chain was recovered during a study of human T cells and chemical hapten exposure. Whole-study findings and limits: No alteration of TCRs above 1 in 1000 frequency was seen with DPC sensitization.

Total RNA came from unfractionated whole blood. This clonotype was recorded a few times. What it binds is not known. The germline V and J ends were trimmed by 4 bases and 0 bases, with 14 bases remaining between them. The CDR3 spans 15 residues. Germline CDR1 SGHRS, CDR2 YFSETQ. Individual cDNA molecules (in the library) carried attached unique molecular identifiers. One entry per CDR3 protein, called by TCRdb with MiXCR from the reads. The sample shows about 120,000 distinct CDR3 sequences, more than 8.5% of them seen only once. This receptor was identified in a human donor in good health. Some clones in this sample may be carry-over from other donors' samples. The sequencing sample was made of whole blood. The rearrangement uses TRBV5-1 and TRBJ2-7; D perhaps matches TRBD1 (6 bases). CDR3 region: CASSAYGQISYEQYF. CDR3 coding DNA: TGCGCCAGCAGCGCATACGGACAGATCTCCTACGAGCAGTACTTC.